This T cell receptor (beta chain) was sequenced in a study of multiple sclerosis patients with progressive multifocal leukoencephalopathy. Whole-study results and caveats: Whether JC virus or general immunocompromise explains the findings remained unclear. PML-onset expanded TRB clones were detectable before and during natalizumab therapy. At PML onset, no shared TRBV or TRBJ gene usage was seen.

The table came from immunoSEQ multiplex PCR; TCRdb's copy has only in-frame clones and leaves some out. The data contain around 28,000 clones, 88% of them singletons. V was pared by 4 bases and J by 0 bases, with 5 bases of the junction left unmatched. The CDR3 length is 17 residues. Germline V lookup: CDR1 MGHDK, CDR2 SYGVNS. The time point here: before natalizumab initiation. Every listed patient previously received interferon beta; all PML patients were women. In regard to this clone: The antigen remains unidentified.

The material sequenced was PBMCs. V and J are TRBV25-1 and TRBJ2-2, with 10 bases that match TRBD2. The receptor was derived from a human donor with multiple sclerosis. CDR3 bases: TGTGCCAGCAGTGGGACCGGGACTAGCGCGAACACCGGGGAGCTGTTTTTT. Translation: CASSGTGTSANTGELFF.